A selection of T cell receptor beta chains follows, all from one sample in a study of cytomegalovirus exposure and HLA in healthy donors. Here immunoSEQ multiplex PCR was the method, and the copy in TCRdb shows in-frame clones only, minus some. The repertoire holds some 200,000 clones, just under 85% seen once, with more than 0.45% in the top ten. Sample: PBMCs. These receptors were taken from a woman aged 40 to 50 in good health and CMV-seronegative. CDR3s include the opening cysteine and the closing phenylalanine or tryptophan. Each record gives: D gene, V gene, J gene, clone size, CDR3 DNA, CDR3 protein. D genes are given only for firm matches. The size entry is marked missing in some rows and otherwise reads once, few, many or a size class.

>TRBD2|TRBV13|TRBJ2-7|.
TGTGCCAGCATGGGACTAGCGGGTCCCGGCTACGAGCAGTACTTC
CASMGLAGPGYEQYF
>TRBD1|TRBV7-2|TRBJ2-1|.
TGTGCCAGCAGCTTAGGGCCGGACAGGGGGGGGTTCTTC
CASSLGPDRGGFF
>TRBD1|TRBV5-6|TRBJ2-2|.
TGTGCCAGCAGCTCAACAGGGGGCGAAAACACCGGGGAGCTGTTTTTT
CASSSTGGENTGELFF
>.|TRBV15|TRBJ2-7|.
TGTGCCACCATCCCTTGGAGGGGGGGCCACGACGAGCAGTACTTC
CATIPWRGGHDEQYF
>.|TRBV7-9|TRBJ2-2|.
TGTGCCAGCAGCTTACCCGGACAGTACACCGGGGAGCTGTTTTTT
CASSLPGQYTGELFF
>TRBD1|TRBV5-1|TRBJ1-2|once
TGCGCCAGCAGCGCAGTCCCGGACAGGGAGGCTGGCTACACCTTC
CASSAVPDREAGYTF
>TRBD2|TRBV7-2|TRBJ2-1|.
TGTGCCAGCAAGTACGGGGGGATCCACAATGAGCAGTTCTTC
CASKYGGIHNEQFF
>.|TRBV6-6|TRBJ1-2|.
TGTGCCAGCAGCCCCGACAACGTGCTCTATGGCTACACCTTC
CASSPDNVLYGYTF
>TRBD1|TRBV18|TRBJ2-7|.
TGTGCCAGCTCACCACCGGGACAGGGGGTTGGCGAGCAGTACTTC
CASSPPGQGVGEQYF
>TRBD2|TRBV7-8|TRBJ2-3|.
TGTGCCAGCAGCCCCGGGGGGGCAGCAGATACGCAGTATTTT
CASSPGGAADTQYF
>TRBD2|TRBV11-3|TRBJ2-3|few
TGTGCCAGCTCCCCTAGCGGGGGGGCAGATACGCAGTATTTT
CASSPSGGADTQYF
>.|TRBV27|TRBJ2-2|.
TGTGCCAGCAGTTTATCCGGTTCCCCAGGGAACACCGGGGAGCTGTTTTTT
CASSLSGSPGNTGELFF
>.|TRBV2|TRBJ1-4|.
TGTGCCAGCAGTGAAGCCAATATAGGGGGTAATGAAAAACTGTTTTTT
CASSEANIGGNEKLFF
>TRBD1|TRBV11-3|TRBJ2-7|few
TGTGCCAGCAGCTCCGGACAGGGGGGAAACTCCTACGAGCAGTACTTC
CASSSGQGGNSYEQYF
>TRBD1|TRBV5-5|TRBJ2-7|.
TGTGCCAGCAGCCGAACAGGGGCCTACGAGCAGTACTTC
CASSRTGAYEQYF
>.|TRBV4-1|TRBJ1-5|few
TGCGCCAGCAGCCAAGGCCACCGTGAGGGTCAGCCCCAGCATTTT
CASSQGHREGQPQHF
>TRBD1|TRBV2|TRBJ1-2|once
TGTGCCAGCGATGGGGAGCCGGGGACAGTTCCCTTC
CASDGEPGTVPF
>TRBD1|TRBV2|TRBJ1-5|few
TGTGCCAGCAGAGTAGGACAGGGGGCTTATCAGCCCCAGCATTTT
CASRVGQGAYQPQHF
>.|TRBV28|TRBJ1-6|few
TGTGCCAGCAGTTTAATATCAGGGAGGTATTCACCCCTCCACTTT
CASSLISGRYSPLHF
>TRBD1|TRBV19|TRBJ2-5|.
TGTGCCAGTAGGAGACAGGGGGCTTTAGAGACCCAGTACTTC
CASRRQGALETQYF
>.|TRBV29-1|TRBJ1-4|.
TGCAGCGCCCTCGTTAGGGCGCGGGCTAATGAAAAACTGTTTTTT
CSALVRARANEKLFF
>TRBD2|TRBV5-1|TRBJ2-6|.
TGCGCCAGCAGCTTGGTAGCGGGTGGGGGGACCTCTGGGGCCAACGTCCTGACTTTC
CASSLVAGGGTSGANVLTF